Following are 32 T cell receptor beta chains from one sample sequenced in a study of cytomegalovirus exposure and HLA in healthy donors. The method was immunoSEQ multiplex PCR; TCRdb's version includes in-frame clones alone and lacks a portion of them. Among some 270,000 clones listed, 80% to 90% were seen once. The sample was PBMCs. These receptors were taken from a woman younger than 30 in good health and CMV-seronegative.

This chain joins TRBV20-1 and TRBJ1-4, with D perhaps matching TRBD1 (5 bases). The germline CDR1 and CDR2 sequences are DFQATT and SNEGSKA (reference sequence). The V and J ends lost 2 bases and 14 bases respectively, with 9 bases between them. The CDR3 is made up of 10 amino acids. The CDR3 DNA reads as TGCAGTGCTAGACAGGGCCGGCTGTTTTTT. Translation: CSARQGRLFF.

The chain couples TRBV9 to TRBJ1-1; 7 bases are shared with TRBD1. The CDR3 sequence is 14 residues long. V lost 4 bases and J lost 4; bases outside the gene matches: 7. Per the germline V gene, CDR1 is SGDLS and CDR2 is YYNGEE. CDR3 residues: CASSQGGMGTEAFF. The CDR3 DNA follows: TGTGCCAGCAGCCAGGGGGGTATGGGCACTGAAGCTTTCTTT.

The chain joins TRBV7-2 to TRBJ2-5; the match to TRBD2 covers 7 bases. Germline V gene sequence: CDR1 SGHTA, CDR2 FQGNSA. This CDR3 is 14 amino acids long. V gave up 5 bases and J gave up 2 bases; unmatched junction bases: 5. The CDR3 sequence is CASSPGGLQETQYF. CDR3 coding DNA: TGTGCCAGCAGCCCCGGGGGGTTACAAGAGACCCAGTACTTC.

The CDR3 loop reads CASSYLRRLAGEELFF. The CDR3 coding sequence is TGTGCCAGCAGTTACCTCCGTCGACTAGCGGGGGAGGAGCTGTTTTTT. V is TRBV6-5 and J is TRBJ2-2, with 12 bases lining up with TRBD2. CDR1 is MNHEY, CDR2 SVGAGI, per germline. The CDR3 spans 16 residues. J was trimmed by 10 bases and V by 2 bases; bases with no gene match: 8.

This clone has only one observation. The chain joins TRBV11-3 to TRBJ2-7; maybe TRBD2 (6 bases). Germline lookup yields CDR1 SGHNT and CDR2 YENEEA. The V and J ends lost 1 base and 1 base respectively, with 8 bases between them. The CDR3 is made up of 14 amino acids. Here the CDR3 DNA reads TGTGCCAGCAGCTTAGCGGGACTGTCCTACGAGCAGTACTTC. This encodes CASSLAGLSYEQYF.

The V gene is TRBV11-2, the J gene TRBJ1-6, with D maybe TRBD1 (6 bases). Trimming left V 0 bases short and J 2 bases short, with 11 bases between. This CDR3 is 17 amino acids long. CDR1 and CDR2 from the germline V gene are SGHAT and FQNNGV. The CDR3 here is CASSLEGRGAYNSPLHF. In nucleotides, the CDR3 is TGTGCCAGCAGCTTAGAAGGCAGGGGAGCCTATAATTCACCCCTCCACTTT. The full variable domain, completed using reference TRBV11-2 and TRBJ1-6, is EAGVAQSPRYKIIEKRQSVAFWCNPISGHATLYWYQQILGQGPKLLIQFQNNGVVDDSQLPKDRFSAERLKGVDSTLKIQPAKLEDSAVYLCASSLEGRGAYNSPLHFGNGTRLTVT.

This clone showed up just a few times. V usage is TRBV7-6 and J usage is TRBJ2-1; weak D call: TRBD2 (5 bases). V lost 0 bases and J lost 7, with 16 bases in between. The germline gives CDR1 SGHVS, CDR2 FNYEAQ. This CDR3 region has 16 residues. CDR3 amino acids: CASSLAREIVRNEQFF. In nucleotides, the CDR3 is TGTGCCAGCAGCTTAGCTAGGGAGATAGTGCGGAATGAGCAGTTCTTC.

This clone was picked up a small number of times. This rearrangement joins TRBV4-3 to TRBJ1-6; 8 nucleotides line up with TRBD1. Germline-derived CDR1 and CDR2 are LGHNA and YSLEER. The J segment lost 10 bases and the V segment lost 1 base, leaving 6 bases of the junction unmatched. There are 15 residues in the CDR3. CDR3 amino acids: CASSQAGTGNSPLHF. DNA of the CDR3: TGCGCCAGCAGCCAAGCAGGGACAGGAAACTCACCCCTCCACTTT.

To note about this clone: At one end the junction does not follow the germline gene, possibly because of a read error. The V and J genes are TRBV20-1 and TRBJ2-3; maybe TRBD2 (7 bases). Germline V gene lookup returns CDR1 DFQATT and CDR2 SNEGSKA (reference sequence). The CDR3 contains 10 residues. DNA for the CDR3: TGCAGTGCTAGGTCGGGGGGCCCTCAATTT. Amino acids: CSARSGGPQF.

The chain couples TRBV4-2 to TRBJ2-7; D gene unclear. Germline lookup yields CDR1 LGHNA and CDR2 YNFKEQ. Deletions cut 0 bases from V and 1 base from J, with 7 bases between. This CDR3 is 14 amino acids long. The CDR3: CASSQDSGSYEQYF. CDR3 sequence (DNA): TGTGCCAGCAGCCAAGATTCGGGTTCCTACGAGCAGTACTTC.

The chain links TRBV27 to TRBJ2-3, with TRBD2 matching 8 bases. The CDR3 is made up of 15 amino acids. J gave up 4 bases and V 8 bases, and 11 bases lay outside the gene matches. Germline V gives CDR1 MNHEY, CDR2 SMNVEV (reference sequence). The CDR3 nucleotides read TGTGCCAGCCTTTCCGGGACTAGTAGGGCAGATACGCAGTATTTT. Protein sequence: CASLSGTSRADTQYF.

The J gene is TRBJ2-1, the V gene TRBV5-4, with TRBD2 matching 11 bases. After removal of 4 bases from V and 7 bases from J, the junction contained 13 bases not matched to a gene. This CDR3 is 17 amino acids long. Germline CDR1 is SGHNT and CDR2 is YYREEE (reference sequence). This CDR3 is CASSGSGTSGLVNEQFF. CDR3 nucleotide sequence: TGTGCCAGCAGCGGATCTGGGACTAGCGGACTCGTGAATGAGCAGTTCTTC.

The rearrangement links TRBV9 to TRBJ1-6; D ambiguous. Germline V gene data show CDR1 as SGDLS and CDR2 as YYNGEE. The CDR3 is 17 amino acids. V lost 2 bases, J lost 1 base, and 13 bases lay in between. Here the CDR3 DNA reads TGTGCCAGCAGCGTCGGGAGGGTGGCGTCCTATAATTCACCCCTCCACTTT. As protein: CASSVGRVASYNSPLHF.

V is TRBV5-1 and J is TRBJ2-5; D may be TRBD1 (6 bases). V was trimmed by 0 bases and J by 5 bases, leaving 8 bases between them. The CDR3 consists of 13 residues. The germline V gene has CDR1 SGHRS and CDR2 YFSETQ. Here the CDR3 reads CASSLGGRETQYF. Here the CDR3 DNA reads TGCGCCAGCAGCTTGGGGGGGCGGGAGACCCAGTACTTC.

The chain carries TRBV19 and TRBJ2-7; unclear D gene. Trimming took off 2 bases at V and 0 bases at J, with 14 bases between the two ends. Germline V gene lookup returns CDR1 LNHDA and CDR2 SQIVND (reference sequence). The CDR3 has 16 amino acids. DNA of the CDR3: TGTGCCAGTAGTATAATTCACTTCCCAAGCTCCTACGAGCAGTACTTC. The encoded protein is CASSIIHFPSSYEQYF.

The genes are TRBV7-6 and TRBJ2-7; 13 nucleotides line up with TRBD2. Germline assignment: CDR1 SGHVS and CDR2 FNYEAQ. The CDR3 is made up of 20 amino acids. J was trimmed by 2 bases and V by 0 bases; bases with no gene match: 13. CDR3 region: CASSLAPEDGTSGAPYEQYF. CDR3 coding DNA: TGTGCCAGCAGCTTAGCGCCGGAGGACGGGACTAGCGGGGCCCCCTACGAGCAGTACTTC.

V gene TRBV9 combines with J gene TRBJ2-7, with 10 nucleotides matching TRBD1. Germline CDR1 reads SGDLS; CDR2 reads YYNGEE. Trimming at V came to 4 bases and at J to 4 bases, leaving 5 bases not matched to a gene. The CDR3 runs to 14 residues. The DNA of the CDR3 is TGTGCCAGCAGCACCGGACAGGGGGGGTACGAGCAGTACTTC. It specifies CASSTGQGGYEQYF.

The CDR3 sequence: CAISGTGDFYEQYF. DNA for the CDR3: TGTGCCATCAGTGGGACAGGGGATTTCTACGAGCAGTACTTC. This rearrangement joins TRBV10-3 to TRBJ2-7; 9 bases match TRBD1. Germline V gives CDR1 ENHRY, CDR2 SYGVKD. The junction had 4 bases not matched to a gene; V was cut back by 4 bases and J by 3 bases. The CDR3 extends over 14 amino acids.

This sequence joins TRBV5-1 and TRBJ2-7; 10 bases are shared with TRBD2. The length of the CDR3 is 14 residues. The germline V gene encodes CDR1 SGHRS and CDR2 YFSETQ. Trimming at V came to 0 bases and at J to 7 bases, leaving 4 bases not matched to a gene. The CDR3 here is CASSLELAGTEQYF. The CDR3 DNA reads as TGCGCCAGCAGCTTGGAACTAGCGGGGACAGAGCAGTACTTC.

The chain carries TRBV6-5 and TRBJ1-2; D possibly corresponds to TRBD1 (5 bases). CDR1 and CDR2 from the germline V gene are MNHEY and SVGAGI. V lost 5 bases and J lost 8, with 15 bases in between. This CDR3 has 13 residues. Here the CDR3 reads CASSKGLRVGYTF. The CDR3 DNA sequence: TGTGCCAGCAGTAAGGGACTCCGGGTGGGCTACACCTTC.

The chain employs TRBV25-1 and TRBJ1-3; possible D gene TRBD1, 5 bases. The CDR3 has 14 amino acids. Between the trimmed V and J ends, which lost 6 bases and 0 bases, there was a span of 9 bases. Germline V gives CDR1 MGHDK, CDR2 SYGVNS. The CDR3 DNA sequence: TGTGCCAGCAGCCGAACAGGCTCTGGAAACACCATATATTTT. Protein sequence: CASSRTGSGNTIYF.

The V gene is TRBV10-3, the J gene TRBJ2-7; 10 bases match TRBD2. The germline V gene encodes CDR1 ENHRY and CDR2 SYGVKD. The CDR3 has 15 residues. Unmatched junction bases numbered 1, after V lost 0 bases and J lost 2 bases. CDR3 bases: TGTGCCATCAGTGAGTCCGGGACTAGCGCCTACGAGCAGTACTTC. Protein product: CAISESGTSAYEQYF.

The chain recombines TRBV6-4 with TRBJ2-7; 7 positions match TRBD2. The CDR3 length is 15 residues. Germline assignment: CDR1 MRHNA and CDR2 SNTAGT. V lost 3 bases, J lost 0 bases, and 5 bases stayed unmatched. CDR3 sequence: CASSEGGGSSYEQYF. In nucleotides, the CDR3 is TGTGCCAGCAGTGAAGGAGGCGGGAGCTCCTACGAGCAGTACTTC.

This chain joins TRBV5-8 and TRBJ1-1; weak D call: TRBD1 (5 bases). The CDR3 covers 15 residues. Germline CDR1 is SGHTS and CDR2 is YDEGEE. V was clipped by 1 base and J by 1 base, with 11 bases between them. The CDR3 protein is CASSLQSRANTEAFF. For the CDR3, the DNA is TGTGCCAGCAGCTTGCAATCCAGGGCGAACACTGAAGCTTTCTTT.

The CDR3 DNA is TGTGCCAGCTCACCACCGACAGGGCCGGGGAACACCATATATTTT. Translation: CASSPPTGPGNTIYF. The chain carries TRBV18 and TRBJ1-3, with TRBD1 identical over 7 bases. CDR3 length equals 15 residues. The germline V gene encodes CDR1 KGHSH and CDR2 LQKENI. The V and J ends lost 0 bases and 7 bases, in that order; junction bases with no gene match: 6.

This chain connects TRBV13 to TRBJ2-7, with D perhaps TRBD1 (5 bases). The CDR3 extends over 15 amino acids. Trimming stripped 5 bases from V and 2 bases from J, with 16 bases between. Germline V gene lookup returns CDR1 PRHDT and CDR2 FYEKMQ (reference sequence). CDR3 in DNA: TGTGCCAGCAGCACATCGGAAGTCAGGGCCTACGAGCAGTACTTC. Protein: CASSTSEVRAYEQYF. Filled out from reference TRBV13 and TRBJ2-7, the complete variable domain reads AAGVIQSPRHLIKEKRETATLKCYPIPRHDTVYWYQQGPGQDPQFLISFYEKMQSDKGSIPDRFSAQQFSDYHSELNMSSLELGDSALYFCASSTSEVRAYEQYFGPGTRLTVT.

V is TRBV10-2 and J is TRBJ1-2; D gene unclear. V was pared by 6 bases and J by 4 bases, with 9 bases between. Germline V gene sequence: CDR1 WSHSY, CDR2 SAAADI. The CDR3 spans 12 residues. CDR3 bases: TGCGCCAGCAGCGTAACAGTCTATGGCTACACCTTC. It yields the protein CASSVTVYGYTF.

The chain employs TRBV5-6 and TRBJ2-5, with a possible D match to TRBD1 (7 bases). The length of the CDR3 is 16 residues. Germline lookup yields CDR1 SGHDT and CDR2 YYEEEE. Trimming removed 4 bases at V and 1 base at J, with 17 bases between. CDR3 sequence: CASSRSGGFAQETQYF. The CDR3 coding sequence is TGTGCCAGCAGCCGGTCAGGGGGGTTTGCCCAAGAGACCCAGTACTTC.

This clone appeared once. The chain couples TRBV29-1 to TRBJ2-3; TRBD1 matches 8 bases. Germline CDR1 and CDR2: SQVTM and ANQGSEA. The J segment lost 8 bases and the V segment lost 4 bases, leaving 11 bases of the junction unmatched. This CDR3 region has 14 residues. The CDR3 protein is CSVGQGSGTRTQYF. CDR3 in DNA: TGCAGCGTTGGACAGGGGTCAGGTACGCGTACGCAGTATTTT.

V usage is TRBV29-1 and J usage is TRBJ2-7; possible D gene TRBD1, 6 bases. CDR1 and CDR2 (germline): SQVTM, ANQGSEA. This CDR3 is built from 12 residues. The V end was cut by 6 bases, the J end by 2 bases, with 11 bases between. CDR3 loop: CSVNDRTYEQYF. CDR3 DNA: TGCAGCGTGAATGACAGGACCTACGAGCAGTACTTC.

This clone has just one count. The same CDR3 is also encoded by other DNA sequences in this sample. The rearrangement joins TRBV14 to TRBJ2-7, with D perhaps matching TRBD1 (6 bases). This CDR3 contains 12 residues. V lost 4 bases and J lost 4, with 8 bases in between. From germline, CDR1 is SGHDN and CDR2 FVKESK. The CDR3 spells CASSPQGYEQYF. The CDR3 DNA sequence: TGTGCCAGCAGCCCTCAGGGGTACGAGCAGTACTTC.

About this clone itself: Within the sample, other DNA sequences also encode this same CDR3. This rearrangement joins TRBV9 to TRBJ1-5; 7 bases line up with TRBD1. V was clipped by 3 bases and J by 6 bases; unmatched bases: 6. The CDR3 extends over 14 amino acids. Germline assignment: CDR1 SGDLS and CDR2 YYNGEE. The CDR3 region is CASSAGQSGQPQHF. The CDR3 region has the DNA TGTGCCAGCAGCGCGGGACAGTCGGGTCAGCCCCAGCATTTT.